These 10 T cell receptor beta chains came from one sample sequenced in a study of T cell responses to AZD1222 COVID-19 vaccine. TCRdb's table, derived via immunoSEQ multiplex PCR, lists solely in-frame clones and lacks some. The table lists more than 150,000 clones, almost 90% of them singletons. Sequencing was performed on peripheral blood, taken on day 0 of AZD1222 vaccination. The receptors here all came from an adult in good health.

The CDR3 DNA reads as TGTGCCAGCAGCTTTGGAAAGGGCTACACCTTC. Translation: CASSFGKGYTF. The V gene is TRBV5-4, the J gene TRBJ1-2; D is uncertain. Germline-derived CDR1 and CDR2 are SGHNT and YYREEE (reference sequence). CDR3 length: 11 residues. V lost 2 bases and J lost 8, with 7 bases in between.

Written as DNA, the CDR3 is TGTGCCAGCAGCCCACAGGGAACTGGCCTCTCTGGGGCCAACGTCCTGACTTTC. Its protein is CASSPQGTGLSGANVLTF. The chain has TRBV9 and TRBJ2-6, with D maybe TRBD1 (6 bases). The germline CDR1 and CDR2 sequences are SGDLS and YYNGEE. This CDR3 has 18 residues. V lost 4 bases and J 0 bases, leaving 17 bases between the germline ends.

The rearrangement links TRBV19 to TRBJ1-5; unclear D gene. The length of the CDR3 is 14 residues. Germline V lookup: CDR1 LNHDA, CDR2 SQIVND (reference sequence). The germline V and J ends were trimmed by 3 bases and 7 bases, with 13 bases remaining between them. CDR3 in DNA: TGTGCCAGTAGTATGACCGGGTTCGGGCAGCCCCAGCATTTT. Translating it yields CASSMTGFGQPQHF.

The chain is built from TRBV19 and TRBJ2-3; D gene unclear. Trimming took off 3 bases at V and 1 base at J, with 5 bases between the two ends. The germline V gene has CDR1 LNHDA and CDR2 SQIVND (reference sequence). The length of the CDR3 is 13 residues. CDR3 protein: CASSIGGTDTQYF. CDR3 DNA sequence: TGTGCCAGTAGTATTGGAGGCACAGATACGCAGTATTTT.

This chain joins TRBV24-1 and TRBJ2-1; D is perhaps TRBD2 (6 bases). In germline, CDR1 is KGHDR, CDR2 SFDVKD. V was cut by 10 bases and J by 3 bases, with 9 bases left in between. This CDR3 is 12 amino acids long. CDR3 loop: CATGTLYNEQFF. The CDR3 DNA reads as TGTGCCACTGGGACTCTCTACAATGAGCAGTTCTTC.

J is TRBJ1-2 and V is TRBV19; 9 bases fit TRBD1. Germline CDR1 LNHDA, CDR2 SQIVND (reference sequence). V lost 5 bases, J lost 8 bases, and 6 bases stayed unmatched. This CDR3 has 13 residues. The CDR3 sequence is CASSSQGAKGYTF. The CDR3, as DNA: TGTGCCAGTAGTTCACAGGGGGCGAAGGGCTACACCTTC.

The chain recombines TRBV19 with TRBJ1-5, with 7 bases that match TRBD1. The germline gives CDR1 LNHDA, CDR2 SQIVND (reference sequence). There are 16 residues in the CDR3. Trimming removed 3 bases from V and 1 base from J; junction bases left unmatched: 6. The CDR3 spells CASSIEGARSNQPQHF. DNA for the CDR3: TGTGCCAGTAGTATTGAGGGGGCGAGGAGCAATCAGCCCCAGCATTTT.

The genes are TRBV18 and TRBJ2-5; possibly TRBD2 for D (5 bases). Germline CDR1 KGHSH, CDR2 LQKENI. There are 12 residues in the CDR3. V lost 5 bases and J 5 bases, leaving 9 bases between the germline ends. The CDR3 DNA follows: TGTGCCAGCTCATCGGGATCCGAGACCCAGTACTTC. Protein: CASSSGSETQYF.

V and J are TRBV6-1 and TRBJ2-6; possible D gene TRBD1, 5 bases. Trimming took 2 bases from V and 1 from J, leaving 9 bases between them. The CDR3 length is 16 residues. Germline V gene lookup returns CDR1 MNHNS and CDR2 SASEGT. The CDR3 nucleotides read TGTGCCAGCAGTGAACGTCAGGGATCTGGGGCCAACGTCCTGACTTTC. Amino acids: CASSERQGSGANVLTF.

This sequence joins TRBV2 and TRBJ1-2, with unresolved D. Per the germline V gene, CDR1 is SNHLY and CDR2 is FYNNEI. Deletions cut 0 bases from V and 4 bases from J, with 15 bases between. This CDR3 has 16 residues. CDR3 nucleotides: TGTGCCAGCAGTGAAGCGCTTTCTCCAGGTGGCTATGGCTACACCTTC. As protein: CASSEALSPGGYGYTF.